A single sample is the source of the 17 T cell receptor beta chains below, sequenced in a study of blood T cells in healthy people across ages. Through a sample-barcoded 5' primer and a J-beta primer mix, a second PCR was run for about 6 to 11 cycles. TCRdb re-called the 5' RACE reads with MiXCR, one entry per CDR3 protein. The profile covers around 1,800,000 distinct CDR3 sequences, with approximately 40% appearing a single time and approximately 22% taken by the ten largest. The sample taken for sequencing was blood. These TCRs come from a human donor in good health.

This clonotype was picked up a small number of times. The gene calls are TRBV20-1 and TRBJ2-6; 9 nucleotides match TRBD1. This CDR3 has 16 residues. Germline assignment: CDR1 DFQATT and CDR2 SNEGSKA (reference sequence). The ends lost 3 bases at V and 1 base at J; junction bases unmatched: 4. CDR3 in DNA: TGCAGTGCTAGGGACAGGGGCATATCTGGGGCCAACGTCCTGACTTTC. Protein sequence: CSARDRGISGANVLTF.

This chain uses TRBV4-3 with TRBJ2-3; weak D call: TRBD1 (5 bases). The CDR3 spans 20 residues. Germline lookup yields CDR1 LGHNA and CDR2 YSLEER. The V and J ends lost 0 bases and 0 bases respectively, with 22 bases between them. The CDR3 nucleotides are TGCGCCAGCAGCCAAGATGTGGTCCAGGGTGGGTTTTCTAGCACAGATACGCAGTATTTT. This encodes CASSQDVVQGGFSSTDTQYF.

Note on this clonotype: At one boundary the junction diverges from the germline segment, which might be a read error. V and J are TRBV7-7 and TRBJ2-5, with 8 bases that match TRBD2. Per germline, CDR1 SSHAT and CDR2 FNYEAQ (reference sequence). The CDR3 is 18 residues long. CDR3 region: CASSPLPRTSWGQETQYF. CDR3 coding DNA: TGTGCTAGCAGCCCCTTGCCCAGGACTAGCTGGGGCCAAGAGACCCAGTACTTC. Combining the CDR3 with reference TRBV7-7 and TRBJ2-5 gives the whole variable domain GAGVSQSPRYKVTKRGQDVTLRCDPISSHATLYWYQQALGQGPEFLTYFNYEAQPDKSGLPSDRFSAERPEGSISTLTIQRTEQRDSAMYRCASSPLPRTSWGQETQYFGPGTRLLVL.

The rearrangement joins TRBV5-1 to TRBJ1-1; the D gene is possibly TRBD1 (5 bases). Germline V CDR1 and CDR2: SGHRS, YFSETQ. Trimming shortened V by 3 bases and J by 0 bases, and 18 bases separated the two germline ends. The CDR3 extends over 17 amino acids. The CDR3 loop reads CASSSYGGTEMNTEAFF. The CDR3 nucleotides are TGCGCCAGCAGCTCTTACGGTGGGACGGAAATGAACACTGAAGCTTTCTTT.

In this sample, this clonotype turned up a few times. The chain has TRBV5-1 and TRBJ1-1; no reliable D call. The CDR3 has 14 residues. Germline CDR1 is SGHRS and CDR2 is YFSETQ. The V and J ends lost 4 bases and 5 bases respectively, with 15 bases between them. For the CDR3, the DNA is TGCGCCAGCAGCCTTGGAGGGCGTTTGACTGAAGCTTTCTTT. Translation: CASSLGGRLTEAFF. The whole variable domain, filled in from reference TRBV5-1 and TRBJ1-1, reads KAGVTQTPRYLIKTRGQQVTLSCSPISGHRSVSWYQQTPGQGLQFLFEYFSETQRNKGNFPGRFSGRQFSNSRSEMNVSTLELGDSALYLCASSLGGRLTEAFFGQGTRLTVV.

This clonotype has only a few counts. This chain links TRBV11-2 with TRBJ2-1; TRBD2 agrees at 8 bases. The CDR3 extends over 16 amino acids. The germline CDR1 and CDR2 sequences are SGHAT and FQNNGV. With V trimmed by 7 bases and J by 1 base, 9 bases remained unmatched. The CDR3 loop is CASMQSGGTSYNEQFF. The CDR3 DNA is TGTGCCAGCATGCAGAGCGGGGGCACTTCCTACAATGAGCAGTTCTTC. Supplemented by reference TRBV11-2 and TRBJ2-1, the full variable domain reads EAGVAQSPRYKIIEKRQSVAFWCNPISGHATLYWYQQILGQGPKLLIQFQNNGVVDDSQLPKDRFSAERLKGVDSTLKIQPAKLEDSAVYLCASMQSGGTSYNEQFFGPGTRLTVL.

This clonotype was picked up a small number of times. This chain links TRBV5-5 with TRBJ1-2; no definite D call. Germline values: CDR1 SGHKS, CDR2 YYEKEE (reference sequence). The CDR3 totals 11 residues. V was pared by 5 bases and J by 8 bases, with 10 bases between. CDR3 residues: CASREGIGYTF. In DNA form, the CDR3 reads TGTGCCAGCAGGGAGGGAATCGGCTACACCTTC.

The J gene is TRBJ2-7, the V gene TRBV20-1; D gene unclear. In germline, CDR1 is DFQATT, CDR2 SNEGSKA (reference sequence). The length of the CDR3 is 13 residues. The V and J ends lost 2 bases and 1 base respectively, with 9 bases between them. The CDR3 sequence is CSARPDGSYEQYF. The CDR3 DNA reads TGCAGTGCTAGACCGGACGGATCCTACGAGCAGTACTTC.

The chain combines TRBV6-4 with TRBJ2-1; TRBD1 matches at 8 bases. Germline V gene data show CDR1 as MRHNA and CDR2 as SNTAGT. V dropped 2 bases and J dropped 15; count of bases not matched to a gene: 9. CDR3 length: 13 residues. The CDR3 region is CASSDGRTGYPFF. CDR3 coding DNA: TGTGCCAGCAGTGACGGTAGGACAGGGTACCCGTTCTTC.

CDR3 in amino acids: CSVWGQDTEAFF. The DNA of the CDR3 is TGCAGCGTTTGGGGACAGGACACTGAAGCTTTCTTT. The chain couples TRBV29-1 to TRBJ1-1; 8 bases align to TRBD1. Germline lookup yields CDR1 SQVTM and CDR2 ANQGSEA. V trimming: 5 bases; J trimming: 3 bases; junction bases outside the gene matches: 2. This CDR3 is 12 amino acids long.

This clonotype was found many times. The chain recombines TRBV29-1 with TRBJ2-3; D is uncertain. This CDR3 region has 14 residues. Trimming cost V 2 bases and J 2 bases, with 11 bases left between them. The germline gives CDR1 SQVTM, CDR2 ANQGSEA. CDR3 in amino acids: CSVERKQITDTQYF. The CDR3 coding sequence is TGCAGCGTTGAACGAAAACAGATCACAGATACGCAGTATTTT.

This clonotype showed up just a few times. V gene TRBV20-1 combines with J gene TRBJ1-1, with 8 bases lining up with TRBD1. The V gene's germline CDR1 is DFQATT and CDR2 SNEGSKA (reference sequence). Trimming cost V 2 bases and J 0 bases; bases outside gene matches: 2. The CDR3 spans 14 residues. The CDR3 here is CSARRGQVNTEAFF. The CDR3 DNA is TGCAGTGCTAGACGGGGACAGGTGAACACTGAAGCTTTCTTT.

To note about this clonotype: At one end the junction does not follow the germline gene, possibly because of a read error. The rearrangement uses TRBV7-2 and TRBJ2-5, with TRBD2 identical over 8 bases. The length of the CDR3 is 15 residues. Germline V gene sequence: CDR1 SGHTA, CDR2 FQGNSA. This chain's CDR3 is CACSLAGIRGETQYF. DNA for the CDR3: TGTGCCTGCAGCTTAGCGGGGATAAGGGGAGAGACCCAGTACTTC.

This clonotype was picked up a small number of times. Compared with germline, one end of the junction differs, possibly owing to a read error. The chain is built from TRBV4-1 and TRBJ1-1; D is ambiguous. From germline, CDR1 is MGHRA and CDR2 YSYEKL. The CDR3 has 13 residues. The CDR3 is CASSQEWNTEAFF. The CDR3, as DNA: TGCGCCAGCAGCCAAGAGTGGAACACTGAGGCTTTCTTT.

Comments on this clonotype: The junction and the germline gene differ at one end; a read error may be behind it. The V call is TRBV25-1, the J call TRBJ1-2; D unclear. CDR1 is MGHDK, CDR2 SYGVNS, per germline. The CDR3 has 12 residues. The CDR3 loop is CVSSQISYGYTF. In nucleotides, the CDR3 is TGTGTCAGCAGTCAGATCTCCTATGGCTACACCTTC.

This clonotype was seen a few times. The V call is TRBV4-3, the J call TRBJ2-3; 7 nucleotides align to TRBD2. The CDR3 covers 16 residues. CDR1 and CDR2 (germline): LGHNA, YSLEER. The V segment lost 0 bases and the J segment 5 bases; nucleotides outside the gene matches: 8. The CDR3 sequence is CASSQEFGGGIDTQYF. CDR3 DNA sequence: TGCGCCAGCAGCCAAGAGTTCGGCGGGGGTATAGATACGCAGTATTTT.

The chain links TRBV13 to TRBJ2-1, with 10 bases that match TRBD1. Trimming cost V 4 bases and J 10 bases; bases outside gene matches: 16. Germline assignment: CDR1 PRHDT and CDR2 FYEKMQ (reference sequence). The CDR3 sequence is 17 residues long. The CDR3 region is CASSSRRDRGVSEEQFF. The CDR3 DNA sequence: TGTGCCAGCAGCTCACGCCGGGACAGGGGTGTTTCAGAGGAGCAGTTCTTC. The complete variable domain, with remaining parts taken from reference TRBV13 and TRBJ2-1, reads AAGVIQSPRHLIKEKRETATLKCYPIPRHDTVYWYQQGPGQDPQFLISFYEKMQSDKGSIPDRFSAQQFSDYHSELNMSSLELGDSALYFCASSSRRDRGVSEEQFFGPGTRLTVL.